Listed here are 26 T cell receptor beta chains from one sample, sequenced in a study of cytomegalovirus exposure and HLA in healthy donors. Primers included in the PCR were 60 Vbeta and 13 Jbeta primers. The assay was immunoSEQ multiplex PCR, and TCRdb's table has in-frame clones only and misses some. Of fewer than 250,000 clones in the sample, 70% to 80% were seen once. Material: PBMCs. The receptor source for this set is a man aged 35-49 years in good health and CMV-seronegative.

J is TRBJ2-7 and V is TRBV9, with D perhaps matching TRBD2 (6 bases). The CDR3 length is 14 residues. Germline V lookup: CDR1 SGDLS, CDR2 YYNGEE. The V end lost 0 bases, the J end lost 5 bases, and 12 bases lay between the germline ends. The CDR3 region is CASSVGGGIDEQYF. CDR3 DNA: TGTGCCAGCAGCGTAGGAGGAGGGATCGACGAGCAGTACTTC.

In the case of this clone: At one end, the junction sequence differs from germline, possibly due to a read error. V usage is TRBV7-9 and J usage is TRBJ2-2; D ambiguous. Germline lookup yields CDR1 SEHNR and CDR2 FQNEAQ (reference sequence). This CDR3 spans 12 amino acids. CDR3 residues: CSSTSLAGELFF. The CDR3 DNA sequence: TGTTCCAGCACCTCTCTCGCCGGGGAGCTGTTTTTT.

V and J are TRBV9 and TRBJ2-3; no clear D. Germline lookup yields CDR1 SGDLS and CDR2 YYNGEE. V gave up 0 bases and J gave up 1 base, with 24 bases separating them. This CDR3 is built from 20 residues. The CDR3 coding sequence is TGTGCCAGCAGCGTAGCTACCTCCCGGTATGATCGTACTGGCACAGATACGCAGTATTTT. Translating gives CASSVATSRYDRTGTDTQYF.

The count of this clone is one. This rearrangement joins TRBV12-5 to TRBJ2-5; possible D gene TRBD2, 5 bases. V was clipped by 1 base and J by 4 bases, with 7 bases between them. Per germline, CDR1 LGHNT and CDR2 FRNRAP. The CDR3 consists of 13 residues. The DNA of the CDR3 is TGTGCTAGTGGTTTGGGTGGGAGAGAGACCCAGTACTTC. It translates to CASGLGGRETQYF. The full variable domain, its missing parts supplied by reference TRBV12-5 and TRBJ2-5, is DARVTQTPRHKVTEMGQEVTMRCQPILGHNTVFWYRQTMMQGLELLAYFRNRAPLDDSGMPKDRFSAEMPDATLATLKIQPSEPRDSAVYFCASGLGGRETQYFGPGTRLLVL.

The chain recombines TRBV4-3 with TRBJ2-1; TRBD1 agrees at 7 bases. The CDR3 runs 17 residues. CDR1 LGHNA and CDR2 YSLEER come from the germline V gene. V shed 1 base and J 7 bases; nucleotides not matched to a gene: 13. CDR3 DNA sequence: TGCGCCAGCAGCCAAGGAGGGGGCGGGTCTTACAAGAATGAGCAGTTCTTC. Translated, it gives CASSQGGGGSYKNEQFF.

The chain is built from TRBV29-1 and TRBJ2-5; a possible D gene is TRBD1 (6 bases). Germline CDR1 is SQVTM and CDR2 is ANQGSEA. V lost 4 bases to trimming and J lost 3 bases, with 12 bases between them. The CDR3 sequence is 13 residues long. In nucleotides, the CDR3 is TGCAGCGTTGCCCGGACAGAAAAAGAGACCCAGTACTTC. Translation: CSVARTEKETQYF.

CDR3 in DNA: TGCGCCAGTATTGTGGAGTCAGGGTTTAACCAGCCCCAGCATTTT. This sequence encodes CASIVESGFNQPQHF. The J gene is TRBJ1-5, the V gene TRBV23-1, with D possibly TRBD1 on 5 matching bases. TRBV23-1 is flagged as an ORF with uncertain function. Trimming cost V 9 bases and J 7 bases, with 22 bases left between them. The CDR3 totals 15 residues.

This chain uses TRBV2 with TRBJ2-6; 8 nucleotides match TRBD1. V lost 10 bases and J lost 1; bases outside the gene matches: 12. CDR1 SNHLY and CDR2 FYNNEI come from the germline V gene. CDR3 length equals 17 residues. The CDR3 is CAKRGRGQGSGANVLTF. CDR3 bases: TGTGCCAAAAGAGGCAGGGGGCAGGGGTCTGGGGCCAACGTCCTGACTTTC.

The CDR3: CASSLDIMSRWNTEAFF. The CDR3 region has the DNA TGTGCCAGCAGCTTGGATATAATGAGTCGTTGGAACACTGAAGCTTTCTTT. This chain links TRBV5-6 with TRBJ1-1; D remains ambiguous. Deletions cut 0 bases from V and 1 base from J, with 16 bases between. The CDR3 spans 17 residues. The germline CDR1 and CDR2 sequences are SGHDT and YYEEEE.

The CDR3 DNA follows: TGCGCCAGCAGCCAAGATGGCGGACTACCCGGTGGCTACACCTTC. Its protein is CASSQDGGLPGGYTF. This chain connects TRBV4-1 to TRBJ1-2; no firm D call. Trimming left V 0 bases short and J 7 bases short, with 15 bases between. CDR1 is MGHRA, CDR2 YSYEKL, per germline. This CDR3 is built from 15 residues.

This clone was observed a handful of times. The CDR3 sequence is CASSLTAGGAYEQYF. DNA of the CDR3: TGTGCCAGCAGCTTAACAGCGGGAGGGGCCTACGAGCAGTACTTC. J is TRBJ2-5 and V is TRBV7-2; 10 nucleotides match TRBD2. The DNA matches TRBJ2-7 better at its end, which makes the J call doubtful. The CDR3 is 15 amino acids. Germline loops: CDR1 SGHTA, CDR2 FQGNSA.

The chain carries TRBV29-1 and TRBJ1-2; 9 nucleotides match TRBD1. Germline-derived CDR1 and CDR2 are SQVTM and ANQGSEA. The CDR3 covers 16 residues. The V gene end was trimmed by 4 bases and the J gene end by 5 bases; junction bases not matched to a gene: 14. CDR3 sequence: CSVGDGPGQGLYGYTF. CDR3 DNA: TGCAGCGTTGGAGATGGGCCGGGACAGGGTCTATATGGCTACACCTTC.

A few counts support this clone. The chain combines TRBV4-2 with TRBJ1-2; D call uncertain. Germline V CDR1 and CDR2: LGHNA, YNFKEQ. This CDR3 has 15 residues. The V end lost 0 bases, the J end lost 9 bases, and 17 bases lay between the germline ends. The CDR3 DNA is TGTGCCAGCAGCCAAGATGGCGGCCTCATCCCTAGCTACACCTTC. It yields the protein CASSQDGGLIPSYTF.

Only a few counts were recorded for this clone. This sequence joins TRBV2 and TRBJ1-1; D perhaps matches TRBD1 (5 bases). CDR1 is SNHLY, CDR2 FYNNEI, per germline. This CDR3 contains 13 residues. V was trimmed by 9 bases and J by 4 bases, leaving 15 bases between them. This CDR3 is CASLVGVSTEAFF. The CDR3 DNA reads TGTGCCAGTTTGGTAGGGGTTAGCACTGAAGCTTTCTTT.

The CDR3 sequence is CASSLQGTKNTGELFF. As DNA, the CDR3 is TGTGCCAGCAGCCTCCAAGGGACTAAGAACACCGGGGAGCTGTTTTTT. The rearrangement links TRBV7-3 to TRBJ2-2, with TRBD2 matching 7 bases. CDR3 length: 16 residues. With V trimmed by 5 bases and J by 1 base, 7 bases remained unmatched. Germline assignment: CDR1 SGHTA and CDR2 FQGTGA. Full variable domain (remainder filled in from reference TRBV7-3 and TRBJ2-2): GAGVSQTPSNKVTEKGKYVELRCDPISGHTALYWYRQSLGQGPEFLIYFQGTGAADDSGLPNDRFFAVRPEGSVSTLKIQRTERGDSAVYLCASSLQGTKNTGELFFGEGSRLTVL.

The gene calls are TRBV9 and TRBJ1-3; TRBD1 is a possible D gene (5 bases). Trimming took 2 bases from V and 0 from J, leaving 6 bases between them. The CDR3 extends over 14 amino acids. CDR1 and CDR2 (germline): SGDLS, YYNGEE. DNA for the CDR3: TGTGCCAGCAGCGTCAGGGACTCTGGAAACACCATATATTTT. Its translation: CASSVRDSGNTIYF.

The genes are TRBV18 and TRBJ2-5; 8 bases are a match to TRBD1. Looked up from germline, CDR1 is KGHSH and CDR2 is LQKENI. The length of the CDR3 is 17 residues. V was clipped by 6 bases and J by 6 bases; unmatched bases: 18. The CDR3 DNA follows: TGTGCCAGCTCCCTGGTGATGGGGCAGGGGGCCGAAAAGACCCAGTACTTC. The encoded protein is CASSLVMGQGAEKTQYF.

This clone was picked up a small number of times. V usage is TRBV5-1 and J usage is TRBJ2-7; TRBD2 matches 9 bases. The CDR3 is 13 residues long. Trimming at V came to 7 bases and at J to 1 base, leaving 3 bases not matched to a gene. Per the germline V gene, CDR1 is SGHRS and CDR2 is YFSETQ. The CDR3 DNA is TGCGCCAGCGGGCTAGCGGGGTCCTACGAGCAGTACTTC. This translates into CASGLAGSYEQYF. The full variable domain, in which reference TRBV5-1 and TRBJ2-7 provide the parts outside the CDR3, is KAGVTQTPRYLIKTRGQQVTLSCSPISGHRSVSWYQQTPGQGLQFLFEYFSETQRNKGNFPGRFSGRQFSNSRSEMNVSTLELGDSALYLCASGLAGSYEQYFGPGTRLTVT.

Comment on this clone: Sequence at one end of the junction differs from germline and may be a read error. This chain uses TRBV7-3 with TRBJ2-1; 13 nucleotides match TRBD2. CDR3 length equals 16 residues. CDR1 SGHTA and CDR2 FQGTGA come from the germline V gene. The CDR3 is CASSLTSGGAKNEQFF. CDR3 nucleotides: TGTGCCAGCAGCCTAACTAGCGGGGGGGCAAAGAATGAGCAGTTCTTC. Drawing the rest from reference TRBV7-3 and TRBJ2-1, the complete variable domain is GAGVSQTPSNKVTEKGKYVELRCDPISGHTALYWYRQSLGQGPEFLIYFQGTGAADDSGLPNDRFFAVRPEGSVSTLKIQRTERGDSAVYLCASSLTSGGAKNEQFFGPGTRLTVL.

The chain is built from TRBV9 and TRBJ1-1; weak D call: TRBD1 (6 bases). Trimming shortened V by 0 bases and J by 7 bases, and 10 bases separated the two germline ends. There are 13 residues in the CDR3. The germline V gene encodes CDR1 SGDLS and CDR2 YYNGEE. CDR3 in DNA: TGTGCCAGCAGCGTAGAACAGGGCTTTGAAGCTTTCTTT. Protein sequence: CASSVEQGFEAFF.

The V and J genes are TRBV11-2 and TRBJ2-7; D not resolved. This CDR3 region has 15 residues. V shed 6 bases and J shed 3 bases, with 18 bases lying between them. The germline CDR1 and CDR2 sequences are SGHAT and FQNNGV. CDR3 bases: TGTGCCAGCAGGCTAGAACCCGGCGTCGGCTACGAGCAGTACTTC. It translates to CASRLEPGVGYEQYF.

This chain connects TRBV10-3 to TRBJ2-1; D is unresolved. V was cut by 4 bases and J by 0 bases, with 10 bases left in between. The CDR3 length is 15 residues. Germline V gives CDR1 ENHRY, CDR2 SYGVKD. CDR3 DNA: TGTGCCATCAGTGGAGAACTGAGCTCCTACAATGAGCAGTTCTTC. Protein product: CAISGELSSYNEQFF.

The CDR3 loop reads CASSLLGQALAKNIQYF. Here the CDR3 DNA reads TGTGCCAGCAGCTTATTGGGGCAGGCTCTAGCCAAAAACATTCAGTACTTC. This rearrangement joins TRBV7-8 to TRBJ2-4; D may be TRBD1 (5 bases). Germline V gene lookup returns CDR1 SGHVS and CDR2 FQNEAQ. The CDR3 is 17 amino acids. V was cut by 2 bases and J by 0 bases, with 14 bases left in between.

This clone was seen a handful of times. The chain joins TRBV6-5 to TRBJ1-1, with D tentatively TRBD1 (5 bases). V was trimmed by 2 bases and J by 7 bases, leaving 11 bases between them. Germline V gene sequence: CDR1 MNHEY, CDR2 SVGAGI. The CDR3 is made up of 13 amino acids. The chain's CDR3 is CASSYGMQGEAFF. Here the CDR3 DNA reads TGTGCCAGCAGTTACGGAATGCAGGGTGAAGCTTTCTTT.

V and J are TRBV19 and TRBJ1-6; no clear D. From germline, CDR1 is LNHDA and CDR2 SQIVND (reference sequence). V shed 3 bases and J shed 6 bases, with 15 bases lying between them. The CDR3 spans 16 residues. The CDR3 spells CASSISGGLSNSPLHF. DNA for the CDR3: TGTGCCAGTAGTATTTCTGGCGGACTATCTAATTCACCCCTCCACTTT. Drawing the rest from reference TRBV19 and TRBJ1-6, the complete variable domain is DGGITQSPKYLFRKEGQNVTLSCEQNLNHDAMYWYRQDPGQGLRLIYYSQIVNDFQKGDIAEGYSVSREKKESFPLTVTSAQKNPTAFYLCASSISGGLSNSPLHFGNGTRLTVT.

For the CDR3, the DNA is TGTGCCTGGAGTGTACTTGGTGGGACATACGTCGAAAAACTGTTTTTT. Its translation: CAWSVLGGTYVEKLFF. The chain joins TRBV30 to TRBJ1-4, with D perhaps matching TRBD1 (6 bases). The CDR3 is 16 amino acids. Trimming cost V 0 bases and J 8 bases, with 19 bases left between them. Germline assignment: CDR1 GTSNPN and CDR2 SVGIG (reference sequence).